This is a list of T cell receptor beta chains from one sample in a study of blood T cell repertoires in COVID-19. The data were produced by immunoSEQ multiplex PCR, yet TCRdb's version contains in-frame clones alone and is incomplete. The repertoire holds roughly 250,000 clones, with about 90% as singletons. The sequencing input was PBMCs or T cells enriched from blood (not recorded which). Receptors originate from a woman aged 25 to 39 with acute COVID-19. CDR3s include the opening cysteine and the closing phenylalanine or tryptophan. D genes are given only for firm matches. Not all rows give a size; the values are once, few, many and, for expanded clones, a class.

>once|TRBJ2-5|TRBV6-5|.
CATSGVRLQETQYF
TGTGCCACGTCAGGGGTGCGCCTCCAAGAGACCCAGTACTTC
>.|TRBJ1-1|TRBV10-3|TRBD1
CAISPAGQGLFF
TGTGCCATCAGCCCCGCGGGACAGGGTCTTTTCTTT
>.|TRBJ1-1|TRBV14|TRBD1
CASSQQGGAFF
TGTGCCAGCAGCCAACAGGGGGGAGCTTTCTTT
>.|TRBJ1-1|TRBV19|TRBD1
CASGYRGENTEAFF
TGTGCCAGTGGTTACAGGGGAGAGAACACTGAAGCTTTCTTT
>.|TRBJ1-5|TRBV2|.
CASSTWGSNQPQHF
TGTGCCAGCAGTACATGGGGCAGCAATCAGCCCCAGCATTTT
>.|TRBJ2-1|TRBV7-9|.
CASSHLAGSSYNEQFF
TGTGCCAGCAGCCATTTGGCAGGTAGCTCCTACAATGAGCAGTTCTTC
>few|TRBJ2-3|TRBV3-1/TRBV3-2|TRBD2
CASSQSRGVDTQYF
TGTGCCAGCAGCCAAAGCCGGGGGGTTGATACGCAGTATTTT
>.|TRBJ1-3|TRBV13|.
CASSTRGPGNTIYF
TGTGCCAGCAGCACCAGGGGTCCTGGAAACACCATATATTTT
>.|TRBJ1-3|TRBV5-1|.
CASSGGDSGNTIYF
TGCGCCAGCAGCGGGGGGGACTCTGGAAACACCATATATTTT
>.|TRBJ1-6|TRBV9|.
CASTPRDSYNSPLHF
TGTGCCAGCACCCCACGGGACTCCTATAATTCACCCCTCCACTTT
>few|TRBJ2-2|TRBV5-5|TRBD1
CASSLGTGSSTGELFF
TGTGCCAGCAGCTTGGGGACAGGGTCGAGCACCGGGGAGCTGTTTTTT
>.|TRBJ2-7|TRBV23-1|TRBD1
CAIGMGDRGSSYEQYF
TGCGCCATTGGGATGGGAGACAGGGGAAGCTCCTACGAGCAGTACTTC
>once|TRBJ2-1|TRBV5-8|.
CASSPLGGLPYNEQFF
TGTGCCAGCAGCCCTCTCGGAGGACTGCCCTACAATGAGCAGTTCTTC
>.|TRBJ2-1|TRBV5-4|.
CASSSRQSSYNEQFF
TGTGCCAGCAGCTCCCGACAGAGCTCCTACAATGAGCAGTTCTTC
>.|TRBJ2-1|TRBV15|TRBD2
CATSRDRAGLASNEQFF
TGTGCCACCAGCAGAGATAGGGCGGGACTAGCGTCCAATGAGCAGTTCTTC
>once|TRBJ2-4|TRBV5-1|TRBD2
CASRRFGEGSVAKNIQYF
TGCGCCAGCAGGCGATTCGGGGAGGGCTCCGTCGCCAAAAACATTCAGTACTTC
>.|TRBJ1-5|TRBV19|TRBD1
CASARTGGNNQPQHF
TGTGCCAGTGCCCGGACAGGAGGAAACAATCAGCCCCAGCATTTT
>.|TRBJ2-1|TRBV9|.
CASSVVDWKNNEQFF
TGTGCCAGCAGCGTAGTAGACTGGAAAAACAATGAGCAGTTCTTC
>.|TRBJ1-1|TRBV4-1|TRBD1
CASSQADRVGTEAFF
TGCGCCAGCAGCCAAGCCGACAGGGTTGGCACTGAAGCTTTCTTT